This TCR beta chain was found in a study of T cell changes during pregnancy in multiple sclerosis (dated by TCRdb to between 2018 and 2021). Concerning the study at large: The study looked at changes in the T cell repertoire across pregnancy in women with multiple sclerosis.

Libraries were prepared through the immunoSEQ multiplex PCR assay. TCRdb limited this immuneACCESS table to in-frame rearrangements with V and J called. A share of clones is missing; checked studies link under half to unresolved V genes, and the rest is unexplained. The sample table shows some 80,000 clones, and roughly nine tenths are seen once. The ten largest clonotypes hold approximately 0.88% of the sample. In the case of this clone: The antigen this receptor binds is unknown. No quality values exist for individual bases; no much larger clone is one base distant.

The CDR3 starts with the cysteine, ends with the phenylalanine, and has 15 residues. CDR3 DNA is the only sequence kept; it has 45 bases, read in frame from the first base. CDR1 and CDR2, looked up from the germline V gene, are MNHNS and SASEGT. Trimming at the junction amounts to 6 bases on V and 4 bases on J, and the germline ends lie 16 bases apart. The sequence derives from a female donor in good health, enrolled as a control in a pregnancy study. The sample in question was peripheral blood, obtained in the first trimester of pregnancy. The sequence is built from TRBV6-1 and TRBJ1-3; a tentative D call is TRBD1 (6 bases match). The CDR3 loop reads CASSARGLEGNTIYF. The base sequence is TGTGCCAGCAGCGCGAGGGGGTTGGAGGGAAACACCATATATTTT.